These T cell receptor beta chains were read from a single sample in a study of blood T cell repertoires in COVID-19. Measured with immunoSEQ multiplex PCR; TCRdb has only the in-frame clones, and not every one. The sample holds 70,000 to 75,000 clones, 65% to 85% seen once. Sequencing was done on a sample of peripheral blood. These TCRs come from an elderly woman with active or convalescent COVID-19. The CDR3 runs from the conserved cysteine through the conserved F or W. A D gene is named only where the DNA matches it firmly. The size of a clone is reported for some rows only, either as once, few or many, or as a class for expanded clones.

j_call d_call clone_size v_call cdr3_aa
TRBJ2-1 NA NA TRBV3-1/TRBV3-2 CASSQERYNEQFF
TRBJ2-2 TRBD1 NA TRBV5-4 CASSWAGGHGELFF
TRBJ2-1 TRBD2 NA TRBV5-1 CASSLGGTSGHNEQFF
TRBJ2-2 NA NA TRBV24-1 CASQMENTGELFF
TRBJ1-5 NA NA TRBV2 CASSDGMLGTGNQPQHF
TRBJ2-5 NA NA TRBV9 CASSVGLAPRETQYF
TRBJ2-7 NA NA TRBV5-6 CASSLNRNYEQYF
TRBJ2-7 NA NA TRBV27 CASSFSLAIRPHEQYF
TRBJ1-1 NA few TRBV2 CASGLWRNTEAFF
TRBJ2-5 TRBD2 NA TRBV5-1 CASSLNTGGGETQYF
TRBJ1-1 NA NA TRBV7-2 CASSSGGNTEAFF
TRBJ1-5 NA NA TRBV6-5 CASSPGDRGNQPQHF
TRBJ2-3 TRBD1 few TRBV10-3 CAISKGQGASADTQYF
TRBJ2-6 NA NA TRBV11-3 CASSLSLGRLSSGANVLTF
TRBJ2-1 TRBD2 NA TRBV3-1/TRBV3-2 CASSQVAGAYNEQFF
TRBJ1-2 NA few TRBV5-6 CASSLSGINYGYTF
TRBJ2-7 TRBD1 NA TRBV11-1 CASSRRDRDLYEQYF
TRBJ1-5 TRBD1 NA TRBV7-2 CASSSQTGQPQHF
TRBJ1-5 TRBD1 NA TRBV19 CASTHGGRQGVSQPQHF
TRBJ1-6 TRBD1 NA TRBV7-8 CASSLGTGYNSPLHF